The 27 T cell receptor beta chains below all came from one sample that was sequenced in a study of T-cell memory formation after mild COVID-19 (dated by TCRdb to about 2021). Libraries came from 5' RACE. Sequencing instrument: Illumina NovaSeq 6000. TCRdb handled the public reads itself, with Q25 trimming in fastp and clone calling in MiXCR, and kept productive beta chains. Entries that share a CDR3 protein sequence are merged under the most common genes and DNA. In this sample the table shows 300,000 to 400,000 distinct CDR3 sequences, 15% to 20% of which occur a single time. 20% to 25% of the sample rests with the top ten. Sample: PBMCs or a T cell subset sorted from them (not recorded which). These receptors came from a man younger than 35 who had mild COVID-19 (a few samples of this study predate the infection). The sample titles of this study are shuffled in the database, so cell type and time point are left out; the donor was told from shared clones.

This clonotype was seen a few times. The CDR3: CASSATTGYREQFF. DNA for the CDR3: TGTGCCAGCAGCGCGACGACAGGGTATCGTGAGCAGTTCTTC. The chain joins TRBV3-1 to TRBJ2-1; 7 nucleotides align to TRBD1. CDR1 and CDR2 (germline): LGHDT, YNNKEL (reference sequence). The CDR3 runs 14 residues. The V segment lost 5 bases and the J segment 9 bases; nucleotides outside the gene matches: 10.

This clonotype has more than one count but fewer than ten. The chain links TRBV4-2 to TRBJ1-2, with D possibly being TRBD1 (5 bases). CDR1 LGHNA and CDR2 YNFKEQ come from the germline V gene. This CDR3 region has 15 residues. Trimming removed 4 bases from V and 8 bases from J, with 20 bases in between. The CDR3 DNA sequence: TGTGCCAGCAGCCCTAGGTTCGGGGCCCCCGGAGGCTACACCTTC. It encodes CASSPRFGAPGGYTF.

This clonotype has a handful of counts. This chain connects TRBV15 to TRBJ2-6; D is uncertain. This CDR3 has 16 amino acids. Germline V gives CDR1 LNHNV, CDR2 YYDKDF (reference sequence). The V gene lost 3 bases and the J gene lost 0 bases, with 9 bases spanning the gap. The CDR3 sequence is CATSRGWGSGANVLTF. DNA of the CDR3: TGTGCCACCAGCAGGGGGTGGGGCTCTGGGGCCAACGTCCTGACTTTC. Drawing the rest from reference TRBV15 and TRBJ2-6, the complete variable domain is DAMVIQNPRYQVTQFGKPVTLSCSQTLNHNVMYWYQQKSSQAPKLLFHYYDKDFNNEADTPDNFQSRRPNTSFCFLDIRSPGLGDTAMYLCATSRGWGSGANVLTFGAGSRLTVL.

This clonotype was seen just once. The chain joins TRBV4-2 to TRBJ1-6; D ambiguous. V was trimmed by 4 bases and J by 7 bases, leaving 11 bases between them. Per germline, CDR1 LGHNA and CDR2 YNFKEQ. The CDR3 runs to 14 residues. The CDR3 sequence is CASSPSGPNSPLHF. The CDR3 region has the DNA TGTGCCAGCAGCCCATCCGGGCCGAATTCACCCCTCCACTTT.

This clonotype was counted a few times. The chain couples TRBV5-4 to TRBJ1-2; D may be TRBD1 (5 bases). Germline values: CDR1 SGHNT, CDR2 YYREEE (reference sequence). V was clipped by 4 bases and J by 4 bases, with 11 bases between them. This CDR3 spans 13 amino acids. The CDR3 region has the DNA TGTGCCAGCAGCCCGGGGGACGCCTATGGCTACACCTTC. This sequence encodes CASSPGDAYGYTF.

The chain recombines TRBV6-5 with TRBJ1-1, with D hard to call. The germline CDR1 and CDR2 sequences are MNHEY and SVGAGI. This CDR3 is built from 15 residues. The germline V and J ends were trimmed by 2 bases and 6 bases, with 16 bases remaining between them. The CDR3 nucleotides read TGTGCCAGCAGTTACGCAATTACGGACGTATCTGAAGCTTTCTTT. Its protein product is CASSYAITDVSEAFF.

This clonotype was found a few times. The chain combines TRBV6-2 or TRBV6-3 with TRBJ2-1; D uncertain. Germline V lookup: CDR1 MNHEY, CDR2 SVGEGT. The CDR3 runs to 13 residues. The V and J ends lost 7 bases and 0 bases respectively, with 7 bases between them. Here the CDR3 reads CASTPSSYNEQFF. CDR3 bases: TGTGCCAGCACACCCAGCTCCTACAATGAGCAGTTCTTC.

The rearrangement joins TRBV29-1 to TRBJ1-1; D gene ambiguous. This CDR3 has 12 residues. The germline V gene encodes CDR1 SQVTM and CDR2 ANQGSEA. Trimming shortened V by 7 bases and J by 1 base, and 10 bases separated the two germline ends. The CDR3 loop reads CSAIQKNTEAFF. For the CDR3, the DNA is TGCAGCGCCATACAGAAGAACACTGAAGCTTTCTTT.

The chain recombines TRBV5-1 with TRBJ2-1; 13 bases align to TRBD2. The CDR3 is made up of 15 amino acids. V lost 2 bases to trimming and J lost 8 bases; unmatched junction nucleotides: 4. The V gene's germline CDR1 is SGHRS and CDR2 YFSETQ. For the CDR3, the DNA is TGCGCCAGCAGCTTTGGACTAGCGGGGGTCGATGAGCAGTTCTTC. Amino acids: CASSFGLAGVDEQFF.

This clonotype came up a few times. The rearrangement joins TRBV11-2 to TRBJ2-1; unclear D gene. Germline V gene sequence: CDR1 SGHAT, CDR2 FQNNGV. The CDR3 spans 16 residues. The ends were cut back, 5 bases at V and 9 bases at J, with 23 bases in the middle. DNA of the CDR3: TGTGCCAGCAGCCAAATAAAAAGATCGGGCCCGCGTGAGCAGTTCTTC. Its protein is CASSQIKRSGPREQFF.

This clonotype occurred a few times. The chain couples TRBV30 to TRBJ2-1; D is undetermined. V lost 6 bases to trimming and J lost 8 bases, with 8 bases between them. This CDR3 is 10 amino acids long. CDR1 GTSNPN and CDR2 SVGIG come from the germline V gene (reference sequence). CDR3 sequence (DNA): TGTGCCTGTGTTATAGATGAGCAGTTCTTC. Its translation is CACVIDEQFF.

This clonotype was counted between two and nine times. This sequence joins TRBV5-6 and TRBJ1-6; TRBD1 aligns across 7 bases. With 4 bases clipped from V and 4 bases from J, the junction kept 5 bases outside the gene matches. The CDR3 contains 15 residues. In germline, CDR1 is SGHDT, CDR2 YYEEEE. CDR3 nucleotides: TGTGCCAGCAGCCCCGCAGGGGGATATAATTCACCCCTCCACTTT. It codes for CASSPAGGYNSPLHF. The full variable domain, rest sourced from reference TRBV5-6 and TRBJ1-6, is DAGVTQSPTHLIKTRGQQVTLRCSPKSGHDTVSWYQQALGQGPQFIFQYYEEEERQRGNFPDRFSGHQFPNYSSELNVNALLLGDSALYLCASSPAGGYNSPLHFGNGTRLTVT.

The genes are TRBV6-2 or TRBV6-3 and TRBJ2-1; 7 bases are a match to TRBD1. Germline lookup yields CDR1 MNHEY and CDR2 SVGEGT. The CDR3 length is 14 residues. Unmatched junction bases numbered 3, after V lost 7 bases and J lost 0 bases. CDR3 residues: CASTRGNSYNEQFF. Written as DNA, the CDR3 is TGTGCCAGCACCAGGGGGAACTCCTACAATGAGCAGTTCTTC.

This clonotype was recorded a few times. The chain employs TRBV3-1 and TRBJ1-2, with D perhaps matching TRBD1 (5 bases). V was clipped by 11 bases and J by 10 bases, with 20 bases between them. CDR3 length: 12 residues. Germline V lookup: CDR1 LGHDT, CDR2 YNNKEL (reference sequence). The CDR3 loop is CAFTGGTGIYTF. For the CDR3, the DNA is TGTGCCTTTACCGGTGGCACAGGAATCTACACCTTC.

J is TRBJ2-1 and V is TRBV5-1; 12 nucleotides agree with TRBD2. Trimming cost V 4 bases and J 10 bases; bases outside gene matches: 9. In germline, CDR1 is SGHRS, CDR2 YFSETQ. The CDR3 is 15 amino acids. The chain's CDR3 is CASSAPRTSGEEQFF. CDR3 DNA sequence: TGCGCCAGCAGCGCCCCCCGGACTAGCGGGGAGGAGCAGTTCTTC. The whole variable domain, remainder taken from reference TRBV5-1 and TRBJ2-1, is KAGVTQTPRYLIKTRGQQVTLSCSPISGHRSVSWYQQTPGQGLQFLFEYFSETQRNKGNFPGRFSGRQFSNSRSEMNVSTLELGDSALYLCASSAPRTSGEEQFFGPGTRLTVL.

The chain is built from TRBV20-1 and TRBJ1-6, with unresolved D. Germline CDR1 and CDR2: DFQATT and SNEGSKA (reference sequence). Trimming took 6 bases from V and 4 from J, leaving 10 bases between them. This CDR3 comprises 13 residues. DNA of the CDR3: TGCAGTGCCCCATCACAATATAATTCACCCCTCCACTTT. This codes for CSAPSQYNSPLHF.

This clonotype has just a few counts. The J gene is TRBJ2-5, the V gene TRBV7-9; 11 positions agree with TRBD1. This CDR3 spans 15 amino acids. J lost 5 bases, V lost 4 bases, and 6 bases had no gene match. CDR1 and CDR2 (germline): SEHNR, FQNEAQ (reference sequence). The CDR3 nucleotides read TGTGCCAGCAGCTCGGGACAGGGGGTGCGGGAGACCCAGTACTTC. Translating it yields CASSSGQGVRETQYF.

The rearrangement uses TRBV29-1 and TRBJ2-3; D possibly corresponds to TRBD2 (5 bases). The CDR3 has 13 residues. CDR1 and CDR2 (germline): SQVTM, ANQGSEA. V was clipped by 7 bases and J by 1 base, with 12 bases between them. Written as DNA, the CDR3 is TGCAGCGCTGACCACGGGGGCACAGATACGCAGTATTTT. Its protein is CSADHGGTDTQYF.

This clonotype was recorded a few times. This chain joins TRBV29-1 and TRBJ1-2; the D is unclear. Germline V CDR1 and CDR2: SQVTM, ANQGSEA. V dropped 2 bases and J dropped 8 bases, with 9 bases sitting between them. There are 11 residues in the CDR3. The CDR3 spells CSVESQSGYTF. The DNA for the CDR3 is TGCAGCGTTGAATCACAGTCCGGCTACACCTTC.

A few counts support this clonotype. The CDR3 DNA reads as TGTGCCACCAGCAGAGATCCGGGGTCGACTGAAGCTTTCTTT. Its protein is CATSRDPGSTEAFF. V usage is TRBV15 and J usage is TRBJ1-1; no reliable D call. V lost 0 bases and J lost 5, with 10 bases in between. The CDR3 spans 14 residues. Germline V lookup: CDR1 LNHNV, CDR2 YYDKDF (reference sequence).

In its sample, this clonotype was seen a few times. The chain joins TRBV4-2 to TRBJ2-5; TRBD1 agrees at 7 bases. Germline V gives CDR1 LGHNA, CDR2 YNFKEQ. CDR3 length equals 15 residues. Trimming took 4 bases from V and 1 from J; bases not matched to a gene: 6. The CDR3 spells CASSPQQGPQETQYF. In DNA, the CDR3 is TGTGCCAGCAGCCCTCAACAGGGGCCCCAAGAGACCCAGTACTTC.

The chain is built from TRBV5-1 and TRBJ1-6; 7 bases align to TRBD1. Trimming took 0 bases from V and 8 from J; bases not matched to a gene: 5. Germline CDR1 is SGHRS and CDR2 is YFSETQ. The CDR3 is 15 residues long. The DNA of the CDR3 is TGCGCCAGCAGCTTGGGGACAGGTCTGGATTCACCCCTCCACTTT. Translating gives CASSLGTGLDSPLHF.

This clonotype has just a few counts. The chain joins TRBV4-2 to TRBJ2-3; 11 nucleotides align to TRBD2. Germline V gives CDR1 LGHNA, CDR2 YNFKEQ. This CDR3 is 16 amino acids long. Trimming at V came to 1 base and at J to 6 bases, leaving 6 bases not matched to a gene. The CDR3 here is CASSQGVAGGLDTQYF. The CDR3 DNA reads as TGTGCCAGCAGCCAAGGGGTAGCGGGGGGGCTGGATACGCAGTATTTT.

The gene calls are TRBV6-5 and TRBJ2-5, with 14 bases aligning to TRBD2. J gave up 5 bases and V 2 bases, and 10 bases lay outside the gene matches. The CDR3 sequence is 18 residues long. From germline, CDR1 is MNHEY and CDR2 SVGAGI. The CDR3 loop reads CASSYRATSGGALETQYF. The CDR3, as DNA: TGTGCCAGCAGTTACCGCGCGACTAGCGGGGGGGCTCTGGAGACCCAGTACTTC.

This clonotype was counted at least ten times. The CDR3 bases are TGTGCCAGCAGCTTTTATGGGGACGGGGAGTTCTTC. This sequence encodes CASSFYGDGEFF. The genes are TRBV7-2 and TRBJ2-1; tentatively, D is TRBD1 or TRBD2 (5 bases each). V lost 3 bases and J 14 bases, leaving 14 bases between the germline ends. The CDR3 extends over 12 amino acids. Germline CDR1 and CDR2: SGHTA and FQGNSA.

A few counts support this clonotype. This CDR3 is CASSYLGQGDNGYTF. In nucleotides, the CDR3 is TGTGCCAGCAGTTACCTTGGACAGGGGGACAATGGCTACACCTTC. The chain employs TRBV6-5 and TRBJ1-2, with 10 bases aligning to TRBD1. J was trimmed by 6 bases and V by 2 bases; bases with no gene match: 6. The CDR3 extends over 15 amino acids. Germline V gene sequence: CDR1 MNHEY, CDR2 SVGAGI.

This clonotype was counted between two and nine times. The rearrangement joins TRBV6-5 to TRBJ1-2; 8 nucleotides line up with TRBD1. Looked up from germline, CDR1 is MNHEY and CDR2 is SVGAGI. V was clipped by 4 bases and J by 5 bases; unmatched bases: 9. The CDR3 loop spans 15 amino acids. CDR3 coding DNA: TGTGCCAGCAGTTCCCGGACAGGGAGGTGGTATGGCTACACCTTC. Translation gives CASSSRTGRWYGYTF.